This T cell receptor beta chain was observed in a study of shared clonotypes between healthy human individuals. Genomic DNA of every subset was divided equally among multiple immunoSEQ plates. Libraries were prepared by immunoSEQ multiplex PCR; TCRdb keeps only in-frame clonotypes and omits some of them. The sample has millions of clones, 80% to 95% seen once. Worth noting for this clone: Its antigen is not identified.

The germline V and J ends were trimmed by 6 bases and 2 bases, with 15 bases remaining between them. The CDR3 consists of 14 residues. Germline CDR1 reads SQVTM; CDR2 reads ANQGSEA. Regarding the study as a whole: Memory subsets generally showed smaller estimated richness than naive subsets did. The study drew on few donors, limiting represented genetic and exposure-history diversity. A handful of donors showed sharing of about 4.7% of naive CD4 clonotypes.

The sequenced sample was naive CD4+ T cells from PBMCs. Subset indicated: CD45RA+ positively selected. V is TRBV29-1 and J is TRBJ2-3; no reliable D call. The clonotype originates from a man between 18 and 29 years old in good health. Some clones in this sample may be carry-over from other donors' samples. The chain's CDR3 is CSVVGPTHTDTQYF. DNA for the CDR3: TGCAGCGTGGTAGGGCCCACACACACAGATACGCAGTATTTT.